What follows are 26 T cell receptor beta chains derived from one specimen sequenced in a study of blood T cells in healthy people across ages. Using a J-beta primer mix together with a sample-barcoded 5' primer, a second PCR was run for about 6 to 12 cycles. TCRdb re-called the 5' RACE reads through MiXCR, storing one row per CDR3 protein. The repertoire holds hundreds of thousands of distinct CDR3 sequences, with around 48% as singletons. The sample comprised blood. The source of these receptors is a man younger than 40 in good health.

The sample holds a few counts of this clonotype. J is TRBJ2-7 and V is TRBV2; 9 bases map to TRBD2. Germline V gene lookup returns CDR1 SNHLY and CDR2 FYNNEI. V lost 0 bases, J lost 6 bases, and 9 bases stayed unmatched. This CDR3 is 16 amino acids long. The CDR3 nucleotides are TGTGCCAGCAGTGAAGCGCTTACGGGACTAGCATCCGAGCAGTACTTC. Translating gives CASSEALTGLASEQYF.

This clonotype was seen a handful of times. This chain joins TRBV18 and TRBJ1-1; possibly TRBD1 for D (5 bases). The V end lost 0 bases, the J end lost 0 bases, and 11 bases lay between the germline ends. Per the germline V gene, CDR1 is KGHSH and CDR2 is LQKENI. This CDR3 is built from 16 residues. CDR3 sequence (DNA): TGTGCCAGCTCACCACCGGGGGGGTCCATGAACACTGAAGCTTTCTTT. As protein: CASSPPGGSMNTEAFF.

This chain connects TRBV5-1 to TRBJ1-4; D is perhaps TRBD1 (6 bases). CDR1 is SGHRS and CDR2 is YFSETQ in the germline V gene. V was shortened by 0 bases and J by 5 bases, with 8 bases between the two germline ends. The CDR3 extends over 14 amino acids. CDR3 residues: CASSLVQGNEKLFF. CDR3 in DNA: TGCGCCAGCAGCTTGGTCCAGGGGAATGAAAAACTGTTTTTT. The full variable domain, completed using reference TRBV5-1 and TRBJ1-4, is KAGVTQTPRYLIKTRGQQVTLSCSPISGHRSVSWYQQTPGQGLQFLFEYFSETQRNKGNFPGRFSGRQFSNSRSEMNVSTLELGDSALYLCASSLVQGNEKLFFGSGTQLSVL.

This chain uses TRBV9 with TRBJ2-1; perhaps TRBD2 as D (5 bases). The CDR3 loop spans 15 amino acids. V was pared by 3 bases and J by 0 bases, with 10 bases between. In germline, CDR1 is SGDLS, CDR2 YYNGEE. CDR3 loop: CASSGGFGSYNEQFF. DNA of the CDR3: TGTGCCAGCAGCGGAGGGTTTGGCTCCTACAATGAGCAGTTCTTC.

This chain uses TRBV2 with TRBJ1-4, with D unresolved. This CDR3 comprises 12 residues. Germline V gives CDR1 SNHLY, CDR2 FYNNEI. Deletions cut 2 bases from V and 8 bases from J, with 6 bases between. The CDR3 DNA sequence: TGTGCCAGCAGTGAAAGTCGAGAAAAACTGTTTTTT. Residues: CASSESREKLFF.

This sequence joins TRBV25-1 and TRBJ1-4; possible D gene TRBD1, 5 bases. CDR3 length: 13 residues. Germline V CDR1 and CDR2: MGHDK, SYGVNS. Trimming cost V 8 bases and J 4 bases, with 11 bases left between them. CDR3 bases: TGTGCCAGCCGGGACCGAGTTAATGAAAAACTGTTTTTT. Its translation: CASRDRVNEKLFF. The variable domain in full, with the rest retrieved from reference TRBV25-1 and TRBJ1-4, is EADIYQTPRYLVIGTGKKITLECSQTMGHDKMYWYQQDPGMELHLIHYSYGVNSTEKGDLSSESTVSRIRTEHFPLTLESARPSHTSQYLCASRDRVNEKLFFGSGTQLSVL.

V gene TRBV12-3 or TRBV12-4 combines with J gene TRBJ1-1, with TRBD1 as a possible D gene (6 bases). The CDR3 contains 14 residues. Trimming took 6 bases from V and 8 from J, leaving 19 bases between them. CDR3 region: CASRPLAGASEAFF. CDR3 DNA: TGTGCCAGCAGACCACTTGCGGGGGCAAGCGAAGCTTTCTTT.

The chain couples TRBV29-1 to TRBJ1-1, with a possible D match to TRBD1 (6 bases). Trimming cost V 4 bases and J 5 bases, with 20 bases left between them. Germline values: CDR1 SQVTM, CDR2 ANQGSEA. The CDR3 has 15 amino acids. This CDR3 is CSVVGTQGGWTEAFF. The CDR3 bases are TGCAGCGTTGTTGGCACACAGGGCGGTTGGACTGAAGCTTTCTTT.

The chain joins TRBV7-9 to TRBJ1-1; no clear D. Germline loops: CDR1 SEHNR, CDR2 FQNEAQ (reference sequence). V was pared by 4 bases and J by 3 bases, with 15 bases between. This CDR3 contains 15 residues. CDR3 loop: CASSSATHTHTEAFF. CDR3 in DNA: TGTGCCAGCAGCTCAGCTACTCATACCCACACTGAAGCTTTCTTT.

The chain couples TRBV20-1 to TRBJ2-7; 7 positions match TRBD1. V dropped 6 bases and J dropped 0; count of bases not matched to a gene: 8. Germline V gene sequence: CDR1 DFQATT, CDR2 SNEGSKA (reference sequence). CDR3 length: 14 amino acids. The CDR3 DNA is TGCAGTGCACAAGGGACAGCGGTCTCCTACGAGCAGTACTTC. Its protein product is CSAQGTAVSYEQYF.

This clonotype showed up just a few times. The CDR3 region is CASSSARTSTEAFF. CDR3 nucleotide sequence: TGTGCCAGCAGCTCGGCCCGAACAAGCACTGAAGCTTTCTTT. The gene calls are TRBV7-2 and TRBJ1-1, with no clear D. V was pared by 4 bases and J by 4 bases, with 13 bases between. Germline CDR1 reads SGHTA; CDR2 reads FQGNSA. The CDR3 runs 14 residues.

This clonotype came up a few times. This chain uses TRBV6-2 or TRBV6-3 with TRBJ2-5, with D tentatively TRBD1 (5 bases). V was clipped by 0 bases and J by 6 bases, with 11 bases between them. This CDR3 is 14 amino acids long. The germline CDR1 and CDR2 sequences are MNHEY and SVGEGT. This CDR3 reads CASSYSSGKKTQYF. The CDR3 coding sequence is TGTGCCAGCAGTTACTCGTCAGGGAAAAAGACCCAGTACTTC.

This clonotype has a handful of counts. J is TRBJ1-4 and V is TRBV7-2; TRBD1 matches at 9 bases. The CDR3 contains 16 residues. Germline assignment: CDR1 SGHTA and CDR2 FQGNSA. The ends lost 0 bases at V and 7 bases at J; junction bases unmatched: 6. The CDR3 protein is CASSLASTGGFEKLFF. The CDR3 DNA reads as TGTGCCAGCAGCTTAGCCTCAACAGGGGGCTTTGAAAAACTGTTTTTT.

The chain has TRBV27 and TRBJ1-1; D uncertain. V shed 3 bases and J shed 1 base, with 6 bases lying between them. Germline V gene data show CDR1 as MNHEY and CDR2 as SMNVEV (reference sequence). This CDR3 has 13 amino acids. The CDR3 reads CASSFRWNTEAFF. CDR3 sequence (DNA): TGTGCCAGCAGTTTCAGGTGGAACACTGAAGCTTTCTTT.

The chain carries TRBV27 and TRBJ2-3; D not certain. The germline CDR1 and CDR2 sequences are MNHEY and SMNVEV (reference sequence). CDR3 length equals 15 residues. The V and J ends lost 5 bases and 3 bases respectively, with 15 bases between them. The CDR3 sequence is CASSTTLGYTDTQYF. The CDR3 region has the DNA TGTGCCAGCAGTACGACACTGGGCTATACAGATACGCAGTATTTT.

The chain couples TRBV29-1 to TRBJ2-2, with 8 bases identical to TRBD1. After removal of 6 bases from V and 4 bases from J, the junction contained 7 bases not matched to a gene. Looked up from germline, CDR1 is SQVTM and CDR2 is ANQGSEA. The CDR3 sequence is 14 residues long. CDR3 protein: CSVRGQVVTGELFF. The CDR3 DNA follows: TGCAGCGTAAGGGGACAGGTTGTCACCGGGGAGCTGTTTTTT.

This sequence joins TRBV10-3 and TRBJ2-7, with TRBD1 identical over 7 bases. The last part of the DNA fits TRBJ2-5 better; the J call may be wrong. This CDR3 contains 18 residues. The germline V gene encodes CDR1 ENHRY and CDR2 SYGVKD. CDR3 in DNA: TGTGCCATCAGTCGGGACAGCTCACAAGTGGGAAGTGCCGAGACCCAGTACTTC. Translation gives CAISRDSSQVGSAETQYF.

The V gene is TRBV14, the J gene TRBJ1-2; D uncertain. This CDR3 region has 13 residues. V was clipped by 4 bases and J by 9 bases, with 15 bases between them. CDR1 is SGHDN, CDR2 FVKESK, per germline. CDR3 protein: CASSLDLTTSYTF. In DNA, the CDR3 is TGTGCCAGCAGCCTGGACCTGACCACGAGCTACACCTTC.

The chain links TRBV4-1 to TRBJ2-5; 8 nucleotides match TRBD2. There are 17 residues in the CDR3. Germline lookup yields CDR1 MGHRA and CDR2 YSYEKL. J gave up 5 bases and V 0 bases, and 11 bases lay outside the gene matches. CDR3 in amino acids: CASSQDPRLAPPETQYF. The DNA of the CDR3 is TGCGCCAGCAGCCAAGATCCGAGACTAGCGCCGCCCGAGACCCAGTACTTC.

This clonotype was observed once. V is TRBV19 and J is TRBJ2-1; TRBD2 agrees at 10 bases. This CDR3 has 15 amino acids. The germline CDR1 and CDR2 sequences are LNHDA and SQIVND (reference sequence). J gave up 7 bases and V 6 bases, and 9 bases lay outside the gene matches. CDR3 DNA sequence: TGTGCCAGTAGGGGGACTAGCGCAAATCAAAATGAGCAGTTCTTC. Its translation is CASRGTSANQNEQFF.

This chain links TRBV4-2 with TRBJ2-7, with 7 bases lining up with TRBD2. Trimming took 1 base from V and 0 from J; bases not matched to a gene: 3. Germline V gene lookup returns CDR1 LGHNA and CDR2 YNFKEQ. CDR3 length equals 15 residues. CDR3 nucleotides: TGTGCCAGCAGCCAAGGTCTAGCGGTCTCCTACGAGCAGTACTTC. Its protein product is CASSQGLAVSYEQYF.

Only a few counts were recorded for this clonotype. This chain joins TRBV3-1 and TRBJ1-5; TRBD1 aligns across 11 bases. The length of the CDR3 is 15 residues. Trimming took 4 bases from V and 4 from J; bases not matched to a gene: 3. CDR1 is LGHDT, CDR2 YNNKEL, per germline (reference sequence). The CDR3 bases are TGTGCCAGCAGCCCGGACAGGGGGCTGAATCAGCCCCAGCATTTT. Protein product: CASSPDRGLNQPQHF.

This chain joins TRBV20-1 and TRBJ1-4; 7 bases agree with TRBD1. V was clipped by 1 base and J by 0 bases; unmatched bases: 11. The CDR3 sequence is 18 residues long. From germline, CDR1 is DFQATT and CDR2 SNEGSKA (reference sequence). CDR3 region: CSARATPGTDATNEKLFF. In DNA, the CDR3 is TGCAGTGCTAGAGCAACACCCGGGACAGACGCAACTAATGAAAAACTGTTTTTT.

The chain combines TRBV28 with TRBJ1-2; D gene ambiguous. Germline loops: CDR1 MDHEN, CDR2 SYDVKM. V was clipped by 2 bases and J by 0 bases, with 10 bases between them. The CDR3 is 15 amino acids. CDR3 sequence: CASSLETSANYGYTF. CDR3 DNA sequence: TGTGCCAGCAGTTTAGAGACGAGCGCTAACTATGGCTACACCTTC.

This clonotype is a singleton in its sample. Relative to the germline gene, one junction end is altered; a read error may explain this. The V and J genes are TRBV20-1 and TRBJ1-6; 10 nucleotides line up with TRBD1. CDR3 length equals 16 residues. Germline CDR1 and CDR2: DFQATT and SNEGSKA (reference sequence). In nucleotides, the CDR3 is TGCAGTGCTGGAGATGGGGACAGGGGAGATAATTCACCCCTCCACTTT. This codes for CSAGDGDRGDNSPLHF.

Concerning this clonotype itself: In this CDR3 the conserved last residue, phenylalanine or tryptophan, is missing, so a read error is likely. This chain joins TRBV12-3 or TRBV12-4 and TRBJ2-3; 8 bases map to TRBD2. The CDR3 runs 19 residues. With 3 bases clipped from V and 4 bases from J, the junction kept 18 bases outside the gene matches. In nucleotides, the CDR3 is TGTGCCAGCAGTTTGCACCGTCGGGGACTAGAAGTAGTCTCAGATACGCAGTATTCT. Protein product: CASSLHRRGLEVVSDTQYS.